Listed here are 6 T cell receptor beta chains from one sample, sequenced in a study of cytomegalovirus exposure and HLA in healthy donors. The PCR employed 60 Vbeta primers together with 13 Jbeta primers. TCRdb keeps only in-frame clones here, not all; method: immunoSEQ multiplex PCR. This sample carries approximately 180,000 clones, around 85% of them seen once, and the ten largest clones take less than 2%. Sequencing was done on a sample of PBMCs. These receptors originate from a man between 18 and 35 years old in good health and CMV-seronegative.

The chain carries TRBV6-4 and TRBJ1-5, with TRBD1 as a possible D gene (6 bases). Germline V gene sequence: CDR1 MRHNA, CDR2 SNTAGT. The ends were cut back, 5 bases at V and 0 bases at J, with 17 bases in the middle. The CDR3 runs to 17 residues. CDR3 residues: CASSPPRQARSNQPQHF. In nucleotides, the CDR3 is TGTGCCAGCAGTCCCCCCCGACAGGCGCGTAGCAATCAGCCCCAGCATTTT.

The rearrangement joins TRBV5-1 to TRBJ2-2; D is unresolved. CDR1 and CDR2 (germline): SGHRS, YFSETQ. Trimming removed 1 base from V and 0 bases from J, with 19 bases in between. CDR3 length: 19 residues. CDR3 DNA: TGCGCCAGCAGCTTGTCTGTTCCGGTCAGGTTCGCGAACACCGGGGAGCTGTTTTTT. Translated: CASSLSVPVRFANTGELFF.

This rearrangement joins TRBV19 to TRBJ2-1, with 8 bases that match TRBD1. Germline V gene sequence: CDR1 LNHDA, CDR2 SQIVND (reference sequence). CDR3 length: 20 residues. V shed 7 bases and J 3 bases; nucleotides not matched to a gene: 23. The CDR3 loop reads CASNPRAGQARVRRYNEQFF. CDR3 in DNA: TGTGCCAGTAACCCCAGGGCGGGACAGGCCCGTGTCCGGCGCTACAATGAGCAGTTCTTC.

The chain recombines TRBV5-4 with TRBJ2-2; D is possibly TRBD1 (6 bases). The CDR3 sequence is 16 residues long. Deletions cut 4 bases from V and 4 bases from J, with 17 bases between. Germline CDR1 is SGHNT and CDR2 is YYREEE (reference sequence). CDR3 protein: CASSKRGGYITGELFF. The CDR3 DNA reads as TGTGCCAGCAGCAAACGAGGGGGATATATCACCGGGGAGCTGTTTTTT.

The rearrangement links TRBV29-1 to TRBJ2-7; a possible D gene is TRBD2 (5 bases). The germline CDR1 and CDR2 sequences are SQVTM and ANQGSEA. V lost 4 bases and J 1 base, leaving 11 bases between the germline ends. The CDR3 has 13 amino acids. This CDR3 reads CSVAPDSSYEQYF. The CDR3 DNA sequence: TGCAGCGTTGCCCCGGACTCATCCTACGAGCAGTACTTC.

The chain recombines TRBV10-1 with TRBJ1-3; no reliable D call. The V end lost 11 bases, the J end lost 2 bases, and 16 bases lay between the germline ends. Germline CDR1 is WNHNN and CDR2 is SYGVQD (reference sequence). The CDR3 length is 14 residues. The CDR3 is CAARRGLAGNTIYF. CDR3 sequence (DNA): TGCGCCGCACGTCGGGGTTTGGCTGGAAACACCATATATTTT.